The 2 T cell receptor beta chains below all came from one sample that was sequenced in a study of relationships among human T cell subsets. The T cell receptor alpha and beta CDR3 regions were amplified from mRNA by semiquantitative ARM-PCR. In ARM-PCR, communal superprimers followed tagged nested gene-specific primers for exponential amplification. TCRdb itself ran the multiplex PCR reads through MiXCR, one entry per CDR3 protein. The table shows more than 8,500 distinct CDR3 sequences, with around 52% occurring only once. From the CD45RA-negative fraction, anti-CD45RO beads picked out CD45RA-RO+ memory T cells. Material: memory T cells sorted from blood. All receptors come from a man aged 40-55 years in good health.

This rearrangement joins TRBV7-2 to TRBJ2-1; no definite D call. CDR3 length: 12 residues. Germline CDR1 SGHTA, CDR2 FQGNSA. Trimming removed 2 bases at V and 10 bases at J, with 9 bases between. CDR3 DNA: TGTGCCAGCAGCTTAACCTCCAGGGAGCAGTTCTTC. This encodes CASSLTSREQFF.

In its sample, this clonotype was seen a few times. The genes are TRBV20-1 and TRBJ2-5; weak D call: TRBD2 (5 bases). Trimming shortened V by 2 bases and J by 1 base, and 14 bases separated the two germline ends. Germline CDR1 DFQATT, CDR2 SNEGSKA (reference sequence). CDR3 length equals 15 residues. DNA for the CDR3: TGCAGTGCTAGAAGCTTAAGCGGTGCCCAAGAGACCCAGTACTTC. Translating it yields CSARSLSGAQETQYF.